This T cell receptor (beta chain) was sequenced during a study of T-cell reconstitution after alpha-beta-depleted transplantation in children. V dropped 3 bases and J dropped 7; count of bases not matched to a gene: 33. This CDR3 is built from 23 residues. This clonotype was observed many times. Unique molecular identifiers were incorporated during preparation of the TCRbeta library. Using its own MiXCR run on the PCR reads, TCRdb lists one record per CDR3 protein. The data hold about 91,000 distinct CDR3 sequences, with 7.5% to 9.5% observed a single time. This chain joins TRBV12-3 or TRBV12-4 and TRBJ1-2; 9 bases line up with TRBD1. Material: PBMCs from the stem cell graft donor, obtained from the stem cell graft. The clonotype comes from a human donor who donated a stem cell graft to a child with congenital amegakaryocytic thrombocytopenia. CDR3 sequence (DNA): TGTGCCAGCAGTTTGGTGCTTAGGGCTGTAACATTGTGGGGACAGGGTTTGAAGGGTGGCTACACCTTC. It codes for CASSLVLRAVTLWGQGLKGGYTF.